Shown below are 18 T cell receptor beta chains from a single sample sequenced in a study of glioma-infiltrating T cells after dendritic cell vaccination. Measured with immunoSEQ multiplex PCR; TCRdb has only the in-frame clones, and not every one. In the table there are tens of thousands of clones, over 75% of which are singletons. The sequencing here drew on blood, taken before dendritic cell vaccination. Receptors were obtained from a human donor with glioblastoma.

The table lists this clone with a few counts. CDR3 sequence: CASSDPQGVDKLFF. The CDR3 nucleotides are TGTGCCAGCAGTGACCCACAAGGGGTAGACAAACTGTTTTTT. The rearrangement links TRBV25-1 to TRBJ1-4, with a weak D call TRBD1 (5 bases). Looked up from germline, CDR1 is MGHDK and CDR2 is SYGVNS. With 3 bases removed from V and 11 bases from J, the gap between germline ends came to 16 bases. CDR3 length: 14 residues.

The chain carries TRBV19 and TRBJ2-7, with D unclear. This CDR3 has 15 amino acids. V shed 3 bases and J shed 3 bases, with 15 bases lying between them. The V gene's germline CDR1 is LNHDA and CDR2 SQIVND (reference sequence). The CDR3 nucleotides read TGTGCCAGTAGTATTGGGCCCGAACCCGTCTACGAGCAGTACTTC. The encoded protein is CASSIGPEPVYEQYF.

The rearrangement links TRBV7-9 to TRBJ2-1; a weak D match, TRBD2 (5 bases). Trimming shortened V by 4 bases and J by 10 bases, and 14 bases separated the two germline ends. The CDR3 totals 13 residues. Germline V gene data show CDR1 as SEHNR and CDR2 as FQNEAQ (reference sequence). The CDR3 sequence is CASSSRTFTEQFF. CDR3 sequence (DNA): TGTGCCAGCAGCTCGAGGACTTTTACCGAGCAGTTCTTC.

This chain connects TRBV5-8 to TRBJ1-6; 10 nucleotides line up with TRBD1. This CDR3 region has 14 residues. The germline V gene encodes CDR1 SGHTS and CDR2 YDEGEE. The junction had 3 bases not matched to a gene; V was cut back by 3 bases and J by 9 bases. The chain's CDR3 is CASSWDRGSSPLHF. CDR3 DNA: TGTGCCAGCAGCTGGGACAGGGGAAGTTCACCCCTCCACTTT.

V usage is TRBV5-4 and J usage is TRBJ1-2; D might be TRBD1 (5 bases). CDR1 is SGHNT, CDR2 YYREEE, per germline (reference sequence). Deletions cut 10 bases from V and 0 bases from J, with 16 bases between. The CDR3 spans 14 residues. The CDR3 loop reads CAGSSGISNYGYTF. The CDR3 DNA reads TGTGCCGGGTCTTCAGGGATCTCTAACTATGGCTACACCTTC.

The chain links TRBV5-1 to TRBJ1-3; D may be TRBD1 (6 bases). The germline V and J ends were trimmed by 4 bases and 4 bases, with 12 bases remaining between them. CDR3 length equals 14 residues. From germline, CDR1 is SGHRS and CDR2 YFSETQ. The CDR3 bases are TGCGCCAGCAGCCCAAGCAGGGGCGGAAACACCATATATTTT. It translates to CASSPSRGGNTIYF.

The chain joins TRBV7-3 to TRBJ2-1; D unresolved. Germline V gives CDR1 SGHTA, CDR2 FQGTGA. Trimming stripped 2 bases from V and 4 bases from J, with 6 bases between. The CDR3 consists of 13 residues. CDR3 in DNA: TGTGCCAGCAGCTTACTAGAATACAATGAGCAGTTCTTC. Translating gives CASSLLEYNEQFF.

This chain uses TRBV11-2 with TRBJ2-7, with TRBD2 identical over 10 bases. The CDR3 contains 15 residues. Trimming removed 1 base from V and 2 bases from J; junction bases left unmatched: 2. CDR1 is SGHAT and CDR2 is FQNNGV in the germline V gene. The CDR3 sequence: CASSLGLAGAYEQYF. CDR3 nucleotides: TGTGCCAGCAGCTTAGGCCTAGCGGGGGCCTACGAGCAGTACTTC.

V usage is TRBV6-5 and J usage is TRBJ1-2; the D gene is possibly TRBD1 (5 bases). The germline CDR1 and CDR2 sequences are MNHEY and SVGAGI. Trimming pared 4 bases from V and 8 bases from J, leaving 20 bases between. The CDR3 loop spans 15 amino acids. CDR3: CASSSDPDGGKGYTF. The CDR3 DNA reads as TGTGCCAGCAGTTCCGACCCGGACGGGGGTAAGGGCTACACCTTC.

This rearrangement joins TRBV25-1 to TRBJ1-6; no clear D. Trimming shortened V by 6 bases and J by 0 bases, and 9 bases separated the two germline ends. The CDR3 length is 15 residues. The germline gives CDR1 MGHDK, CDR2 SYGVNS. The CDR3 sequence is CASRPWSSYNSPLHF. DNA of the CDR3: TGTGCCAGCAGACCATGGAGCTCCTATAATTCACCCCTCCACTTT.

This chain uses TRBV5-6 with TRBJ2-1, with 7 bases aligning to TRBD2. The CDR3 is 14 residues long. The germline gives CDR1 SGHDT, CDR2 YYEEEE. Losses at the gene ends were 2 bases for V and 6 bases for J; bases not matched to a gene: 5. The DNA for the CDR3 is TGTGCCAGCAGCTTCGCTAGCGGAGGCAATGAGCAGTTCTTC. It codes for CASSFASGGNEQFF.

A note on this clone: This sample also contains other DNA sequences that code for the same CDR3. The V gene is TRBV15, the J gene TRBJ1-1; tentative D call: TRBD1 (6 bases). V was clipped by 9 bases and J by 1 base, with 18 bases between them. Per germline, CDR1 LNHNV and CDR2 YYDKDF (reference sequence). The CDR3 sequence is 15 residues long. For the CDR3, the DNA is TGTGCCACTAGCCGAGGGGGGGGCAAGAACACTGAAGCTTTCTTT. Amino acids: CATSRGGGKNTEAFF.

The chain recombines TRBV10-1 with TRBJ2-1, with 14 nucleotides matching TRBD2. J lost 7 bases, V lost 6 bases, and 14 bases had no gene match. Germline V gene lookup returns CDR1 WNHNN and CDR2 SYGVQD (reference sequence). This CDR3 contains 18 residues. CDR3 loop: CASSPWTSGGPLKNEQFF. CDR3 in DNA: TGCGCCAGCAGCCCCTGGACTAGCGGGGGGCCCTTGAAAAATGAGCAGTTCTTC.

This sequence joins TRBV14 and TRBJ1-1; D perhaps matches TRBD1 (6 bases). Trimming shortened V by 2 bases and J by 0 bases, and 10 bases separated the two germline ends. CDR1 and CDR2 (germline): SGHDN, FVKESK. CDR3 length: 15 residues. The CDR3 DNA sequence: TGTGCCAGCAGCCAAAGAACAGGGTTGAACACTGAAGCTTTCTTT. Residues: CASSQRTGLNTEAFF.

This chain uses TRBV28 with TRBJ1-2, with no clear D. The CDR3 covers 14 residues. V lost 7 bases and J 3 bases, leaving 15 bases between the germline ends. Germline CDR1 reads MDHEN; CDR2 reads SYDVKM. CDR3 amino acids: CASNPSRRDYGYTF. DNA for the CDR3: TGTGCCAGCAATCCTTCTAGGAGGGACTATGGCTACACCTTC.

The CDR3 spells CASSSNPDSQETQYF. CDR3 nucleotide sequence: TGTGCCAGCAGTTCGAACCCAGACTCTCAAGAGACCCAGTACTTC. The rearrangement joins TRBV6-1 to TRBJ2-5; D is undetermined. Germline CDR1 reads MNHNS; CDR2 reads SASEGT. This CDR3 is 15 amino acids long. Trimming shortened V by 5 bases and J by 2 bases, and 15 bases separated the two germline ends.

This rearrangement joins TRBV7-8 to TRBJ1-1, with no clear D. V was clipped by 1 base and J by 4 bases, with 13 bases between them. This CDR3 is built from 15 residues. The germline V gene has CDR1 SGHVS and CDR2 FQNEAQ. CDR3 amino acids: CASSLDGLPGTEAFF. Written as DNA, the CDR3 is TGTGCCAGCAGCTTAGACGGTTTGCCCGGCACTGAAGCTTTCTTT.

The J gene is TRBJ2-3, the V gene TRBV6-6, with D tentatively TRBD1 (6 bases). This CDR3 spans 15 amino acids. Germline V gene lookup returns CDR1 MNHNY and CDR2 SVGAGI (reference sequence). V lost 2 bases to trimming and J lost 1 base, with 10 bases between them. Written as DNA, the CDR3 is TGTGCCAGCAGTTACCGGGCAGGGGGCACAGATACGCAGTATTTT. Residues: CASSYRAGGTDTQYF.